Listed below are T cell receptor beta chains from one sample, sequenced in a study of technical replicates of blood from a few donors. Profiling relied on immunoSEQ multiplex PCR, and the TCRdb table lists in-frame clones only, not all of them. This table has over 75,000 clones, 95% to 97% appearing once. Sequencing was performed on T cells isolated from PBMCs. Receptor source: a human donor in good health. Each CDR3 is given with its conserved first and last residue. D genes are given only for firm matches. A clone size is listed for some rows: how often the clone was seen (once, few, many), or a class if it is expanded.

CDR3 protein: CASSVGQGLGLQETQYF
CDR3 DNA: TGTGCCAGTAGTGTTGGACAGGGTTTGGGCCTCCAAGAGACCCAGTACTTC
V gene: TRBV19
D gene: TRBD1
J gene: TRBJ2-5
clone size: -

CDR3 protein: CSVEGRYEQYF
CDR3 DNA: TGCAGCGTTGAGGGGCGGTACGAGCAGTACTTC
V gene: TRBV29-1
D gene: -
J gene: TRBJ2-7
clone size: -

CDR3 protein: CSAGEGQGVIGYTF
CDR3 DNA: TGCAGCGCCGGAGAAGGACAGGGGGTGATTGGCTACACCTTC
V gene: TRBV29-1
D gene: TRBD1
J gene: TRBJ1-2
clone size: -

CDR3 protein: CASSQDRGHRTDTQYF
CDR3 DNA: TGCGCCAGCAGCCAAGACCGGGGACATCGCACAGATACGCAGTATTTT
V gene: TRBV4-1
D gene: -
J gene: TRBJ2-3
clone size: -

CDR3 protein: CASSSTGAGINEKLFF
CDR3 DNA: TGTGCCAGCAGTTCGACAGGGGCGGGTATTAATGAAAAACTGTTTTTT
V gene: TRBV28
D gene: TRBD1
J gene: TRBJ1-4
clone size: -

CDR3 protein: CASRDRGNTIYF
CDR3 DNA: TGTGCCAGCCGGGACAGAGGAAACACCATATATTTT
V gene: TRBV11-2
D gene: TRBD1
J gene: TRBJ1-3
clone size: -

CDR3 protein: CSVPGTGGLGYTF
CDR3 DNA: TGCAGCGTCCCCGGGACAGGGGGTTTGGGCTACACCTTC
V gene: TRBV29-1
D gene: TRBD1
J gene: TRBJ1-2
clone size: -

CDR3 protein: CASSVSGSYEQYF
CDR3 DNA: TGTGCCAGCAGTGTCTCGGGCTCCTACGAGCAGTACTTC
V gene: TRBV6-1
D gene: -
J gene: TRBJ2-7
clone size: -

CDR3 protein: CASSLDRSTIYF
CDR3 DNA: TGCGCCAGCAGCTTGGATAGATCCACCATATATTTT
V gene: TRBV5-1
D gene: -
J gene: TRBJ1-3
clone size: once

CDR3 protein: CASSQTGNTEAFF
CDR3 DNA: TGTGCCAGCAGCCAGACAGGGAACACTGAAGCTTTCTTT
V gene: TRBV11-3
D gene: -
J gene: TRBJ1-1
clone size: -

CDR3 protein: CASSEEALGTEAFF
CDR3 DNA: TGTGCCAGCAGCGAAGAGGCTTTGGGCACTGAAGCTTTCTTT
V gene: TRBV9
D gene: -
J gene: TRBJ1-1
clone size: once

CDR3 protein: CASSFVGIHQPQHF
CDR3 DNA: TGTGCCAGCAGTTTCGTCGGGATCCATCAGCCCCAGCATTTT
V gene: TRBV27
D gene: -
J gene: TRBJ1-5
clone size: -

CDR3 protein: CASSLTFGQINNEQFF
CDR3 DNA: TGTGCCAGCAGCTTAACTTTCGGACAGATAAACAATGAGCAGTTCTTC
V gene: TRBV7-3
D gene: -
J gene: TRBJ2-1
clone size: -

CDR3 protein: CASSKGLAGGDYEQYF
CDR3 DNA: TGTGCCAGCAGCAAAGGACTAGCGGGAGGAGACTACGAGCAGTACTTC
V gene: TRBV14
D gene: TRBD2
J gene: TRBJ2-7
clone size: once